These T cell receptor beta chains were read from a single sample in a study of CD8+ T cells in alopecia areata. Some clones are missing from TCRdb's copy, which holds only in-frame ones; the method was immunoSEQ multiplex PCR. The sample lists about 200,000 clones, 45% to 70% occurring once. Sequenced: CD8+ T cells sorted from blood. The receptor source for this set is a human donor in good health. Each CDR3 is given with its conserved first and last residue. D genes are given only for firm matches. The listing skips clone size in some rows; elsewhere it reads once, few, many or a size class.

TRBV5-6	NA	TRBJ2-7	NA	TGTGCCAGCAGCTATCCAGGGGAGGTAAGCGTCGACGAGCAGTACTTC	CASSYPGEVSVDEQYF
TRBV5-1	NA	TRBJ1-1	few	TGCGCCAGCAGCTCCCAGGAGGGGAACACTGAAGCTTTCTTT	CASSSQEGNTEAFF
TRBV13	NA	TRBJ2-3	NA	TGTGCCAGCGCTCCCATGCGGGACCTCACAGATACGCAGTATTTT	CASAPMRDLTDTQYF
TRBV7-9	NA	TRBJ2-2	NA	TGTGCCAGCAGCTTTGTAACGGTGAGAGGCGGGGAGCTGTTTTTT	CASSFVTVRGGELFF
TRBV7-2	TRBD1	TRBJ2-7	NA	TGTGCCAGCAGCTATAAATCCTCCGGGACAGGGAGGACCTACGAGCAGTACTTC	CASSYKSSGTGRTYEQYF
TRBV7-8	NA	TRBJ2-5	NA	TGTGCCAGCAGCGTCCAAGAGACCCAGTACTTC	CASSVQETQYF
TRBV29-1	TRBD1	TRBJ1-1	NA	TGCAGCGTTGTAGGTCAGGGGGCGCCCACTGAAGCTTTCTTT	CSVVGQGAPTEAFF
TRBV15	NA	TRBJ1-5	NA	TGTGCCACCAGCAGAGCTAACACCGCTCAGCCCCAGCATTTT	CATSRANTAQPQHF
TRBV6-5	TRBD1	TRBJ2-1	many	TGTGCCAGCAGTTACTCGACAGGGGGCTATGAGCAGTTCTTC	CASSYSTGGYEQFF
TRBV13	NA	TRBJ2-5	NA	TGTGCCAGCAGCGTCAGGGCTAAGCAAGAGACCCAGTACTTC	CASSVRAKQETQYF
TRBV10-2	NA	TRBJ1-5	NA	TGCGCCAGCAGTGAGTCGAATTATCAGCCCCAGCATTTT	CASSESNYQPQHF
TRBV7-9	TRBD1	TRBJ1-1	few	TGTGCCAGCAGTCCGTGGACAGGGAAGGACAGTGAAGCTTTCTTT	CASSPWTGKDSEAFF
TRBV2	TRBD2	TRBJ2-5	NA	TGTGCCAGCAGTGATTTCCCCCGGGAGGAGGAGACCCAGTACTTC	CASSDFPREEETQYF
TRBV10-2	TRBD1	TRBJ1-2	few	TGCGCCAGCAGTGACAACAGGGGAGGCTATGGCTACACCTTC	CASSDNRGGYGYTF
TRBV7-2	NA	TRBJ2-2	few	TGTGCCAGCAGCATCCGCGGGGTCGGGGACATCGGGGAGCTGTTTTTT	CASSIRGVGDIGELFF
TRBV18	NA	TRBJ2-5	NA	TGTGCCAGCTCACCATACGTTCGGGAGACCCAGTACTTC	CASSPYVRETQYF
TRBV7-2	NA	TRBJ1-1	NA	TGTGCCAGCAGCTTAGGATTTCTCGAAGCTTTCTTT	CASSLGFLEAFF
TRBV4-1	NA	TRBJ2-7	NA	TGCGCCAGCAGCCTCTCCCGGGACGGCTCCTACGAGCAGTACTTC	CASSLSRDGSYEQYF
TRBV2	NA	TRBJ1-2	NA	TGTGCCAGCCAGGGAGGAGGAGAGTATGGCTACACCTTC	CASQGGGEYGYTF
TRBV5-4	NA	TRBJ1-2	NA	TGTGCCAGCAGCTTGAACAGGGTATATGGCTACACCTTC	CASSLNRVYGYTF
TRBV7-8	NA	TRBJ2-1	NA	TGTGCCAGCAGCTTAGATCTTGGCAGGGGGGCCTACAATGAGCAGTTCTTC	CASSLDLGRGAYNEQFF
TRBV19	NA	TRBJ1-5	NA	TGTGCCAGTAGCCTCCGGGGGGACCTTAGCAATCAGCCCCAGCATTTT	CASSLRGDLSNQPQHF
TRBV29-1	NA	TRBJ1-1	NA	TGCAGCGTGGTGACAGGGAACACTGAAGCTTTCTTT	CSVVTGNTEAFF
TRBV4-1	NA	TRBJ2-1	NA	TGCGCCAGCAGCCACTTGACCGATGAGCAGTTCTTC	CASSHLTDEQFF
TRBV1	NA	TRBJ2-5	NA	TGCACCAGCAGCCAAGGAATGGGACGGGGGGTGGGAGAGACCCAGTACTTC	CTSSQGMGRGVGETQYF
TRBV13	NA	TRBJ2-1	few	TGTGCCAGCAGCTTATTCCCGGTCAATGAGCAGTTCTTC	CASSLFPVNEQFF
TRBV29-1	NA	TRBJ2-5	few	TGCAGCGTTGAAGAGGGGGTCGGGTTGGAAGAGACCCAGTACTTC	CSVEEGVGLEETQYF
TRBV6-6	TRBD2	TRBJ2-7	NA	TGTGCCAGCAACGCGGGGGTCGGCGAGCAGTACTTC	CASNAGVGEQYF
TRBV29-1	NA	TRBJ2-3	NA	TGCAGCGTTGTCGGCGTTAGGGGAGGCACAGATACGCAGTATTTT	CSVVGVRGGTDTQYF
TRBV4-1	NA	TRBJ1-5	NA	TGCGCCAGCAGCCAAGATCCCCGGGGCAATCAGCCCCAGCATTTT	CASSQDPRGNQPQHF
TRBV9	NA	TRBJ2-2	NA	TGTGCCAGCAGCCCAGACCAGGGGACCGGGGAGCTGTTTTTT	CASSPDQGTGELFF
TRBV29-1	NA	TRBJ2-3	NA	TGCGGAACCGGGGCAGGAGGAACAGATACGCAGTATTTT	CGTGAGGTDTQYF
TRBV29-1	NA	TRBJ2-3	NA	TGCAGCGTTGACGAACTGGGGCAGCACACAGATACGCAGTATTTT	CSVDELGQHTDTQYF
TRBV11-3	NA	TRBJ2-1	few	TGTGCCAGCAGCTTCCAAGGGGACCTAAATGAGCAGTTCTTC	CASSFQGDLNEQFF
TRBV7-9	TRBD1	TRBJ1-6	few	TGTGCCAGCAGTGCACGGACAGGGGATAATTCACCCCTCCACTTT	CASSARTGDNSPLHF